The TCR beta chain described here comes from a study of blood T cell repertoires in COVID-19. On the study more broadly: Italy, Spain and the United States were the sources of the convalescent and acute COVID-19 samples. The analysed material was cDNA or gDNA that came from T cells, B-cell-depleted T cells, or PBMCs.

Seattle researchers signed up patients amid active infection and tracked them longitudinally. Study processing details: Amplification of reference gene primers provided the estimated nucleated cell counts. Data came from immunoSEQ multiplex PCR; TCRdb stores just in-frame clones and leaves some out. The V and J calls and clone size are taken from that table; D and trimming were inferred from the DNA. Among over 150,000 clones listed, approximately 87% were seen once. The sequence was collected from a woman aged 70-85 years with COVID-19, enrolled during active disease. Source material: peripheral blood.

In DNA form, the CDR3 reads TGTGCCAGCAGCACCGGGATATCCAATTCACCCCTCCACTTT. Amino acid sequence: CASSTGISNSPLHF. The V gene is TRBV5-4, the J gene TRBJ1-6; D not certain. The germline V gene has CDR1 SGHNT and CDR2 YYREEE (reference sequence). V was clipped by 4 bases and J by 7 bases, with 12 bases between them. The CDR3 has 14 residues. The whole variable domain, remainder taken from reference TRBV5-4 and TRBJ1-6, is ETGVTQSPTHLIKTRGQQVTLRCSSQSGHNTVSWYQQALGQGPQFIFQYYREEENGRGNFPPRFSGLQFPNYSSELNVNALELDDSALYLCASSTGISNSPLHFGNGTRLTVT.